Following are 28 T cell receptor beta chains from one sample sequenced in a study of beta chain features in type 1 diabetes. Findings and limits, study-wide: All four CD4+ subsets from Type 1 diabetes patients carried moderately but significantly shorter TCRB CDR3s.

Expressed TCRB transcripts got sequenced, as all isolated RNA was reverse transcribed. The assay was immunoSEQ multiplex PCR, and TCRdb's table has in-frame clones only and misses some. Of roughly 730,000 clones detected, 10% to 15% appear once; the ten largest clones hold 0.02% to 0.025%. These receptors lack a known antigen. The specimen was naive CD4+ T cells from blood. All receptors derive from a young man with type 1 diabetes.

This sequence joins TRBV2 and TRBJ2-7; TRBD1 aligns across 8 bases. V was pared by 5 bases and J by 6 bases, with 6 bases of the junction left unmatched. Germline V CDR1 and CDR2: SNHLY, FYNNEI. The CDR3 runs to 13 residues. CDR3 loop: CASSRQGAAEQYF. CDR3 in DNA: TGTGCCAGCAGTAGGCAGGGGGCTGCCGAGCAGTACTTC.

This clone was counted a few times. The chain combines TRBV7-8 with TRBJ2-7; TRBD2 agrees at 13 bases. The J segment lost 6 bases and the V segment lost 5 bases, leaving 13 bases of the junction unmatched. Per germline, CDR1 SGHVS and CDR2 FQNEAQ. The CDR3 runs to 17 residues. CDR3 nucleotides: TGTGCCAGCAGCCTAACCCGGGGACTAGCGGGGAACACCGAGCAGTACTTC. This encodes CASSLTRGLAGNTEQYF.

This clone appeared a few times. The V call is TRBV1, the J call TRBJ2-1; TRBD2 is taken as the D call from the table, unchecked against the DNA. TRBV1 is an annotated pseudogene. The length of the CDR3 is 15 residues. As DNA, the CDR3 is TGCACCAGCAGCCAAGCCGGACTAGCGGGCCCCGAGCAGTTCTTC. Its protein product is CTSSQAGLAGPEQFF.

The chain joins TRBV7-3 to TRBJ2-2; D unclear. The V gene's germline CDR1 is SGHTA and CDR2 FQGTGA. There are 15 residues in the CDR3. V lost 3 bases and J 0 bases, leaving 8 bases between the germline ends. In nucleotides, the CDR3 is TGTGCCAGCAGCTTTTCCGCGGCGAACACCGGGGAGCTGTTTTTT. Its protein product is CASSFSAANTGELFF.

The chain links TRBV7-2 to TRBJ2-3, with D uncertain. The CDR3 contains 13 residues. Germline V gives CDR1 SGHTA, CDR2 FQGNSA. The V gene lost 6 bases and the J gene lost 4 bases, with 11 bases spanning the gap. The CDR3 DNA reads TGTGCCAGCAGTCACATCGAGTCAGATACGCAGTATTTT. It is translated as CASSHIESDTQYF.

This chain links TRBV4-2 with TRBJ2-2, with 8 bases lining up with TRBD2. This CDR3 has 17 amino acids. V lost 5 bases to trimming and J lost 1 base; unmatched junction nucleotides: 9. CDR1 LGHNA and CDR2 YNFKEQ come from the germline V gene. Here the CDR3 reads CASSKKAGGENTGELFF. CDR3 in DNA: TGTGCCAGCAGCAAAAAGGCCGGGGGGGAGAACACCGGGGAGCTGTTTTTT.

This clone has more than one count but fewer than ten. The genes are TRBV4-1 and TRBJ1-2; TRBD1 might be the D (5 bases). CDR1 is MGHRA and CDR2 is YSYEKL in the germline V gene. V was cut by 2 bases and J by 6 bases, with 13 bases left in between. The CDR3 length is 14 residues. DNA for the CDR3: TGCGCCAGCAGCCAACCCCACGGGGGGAATGGCTACACCTTC. Its protein product is CASSQPHGGNGYTF.

The gene calls are TRBV7-2 and TRBJ2-3; D may be TRBD1 (5 bases). The CDR3 runs 15 residues. Germline lookup yields CDR1 SGHTA and CDR2 FQGNSA. Trimming removed 4 bases at V and 3 bases at J, with 14 bases between. CDR3 in amino acids: CASSYGQFRTDTQYF. The CDR3 nucleotides are TGTGCCAGCAGCTACGGACAATTTAGGACAGATACGCAGTATTTT. The whole variable domain, filled in from reference TRBV7-2 and TRBJ2-3, reads GAGVSQSPSNKVTEKGKDVELRCDPISGHTALYWYRQSLGQGLEFLIYFQGNSAPDKSGLPSDRFSAERTGGSVSTLTIQRTQQEDSAVYLCASSYGQFRTDTQYFGPGTRLTVL.

In this sample, this clone turned up a few times. The chain uses TRBV18 and TRBJ1-1; the match to TRBD1 covers 8 bases. Per the germline V gene, CDR1 is KGHSH and CDR2 is LQKENI. CDR3 size: 12 residues. The V and J ends lost 6 bases and 8 bases, in that order; junction bases with no gene match: 5. As DNA, the CDR3 is TGTGCCAGCTCTCCAAGGACAGGGGAAGCTTTCTTT. It yields the protein CASSPRTGEAFF.

The genes are TRBV25-1 and TRBJ1-3; the D is unclear. CDR1 MGHDK and CDR2 SYGVNS come from the germline V gene. The V end lost 1 base, the J end lost 0 bases, and 7 bases lay between the germline ends. This CDR3 contains 15 residues. CDR3 loop: CASSESVISGNTIYF. CDR3 bases: TGTGCCAGCAGTGAATCGGTCATCTCTGGAAACACCATATATTTT.

The table lists this clone with a few counts. The chain joins TRBV13 to TRBJ1-6, with D possibly TRBD1 on 5 matching bases. Per germline, CDR1 PRHDT and CDR2 FYEKMQ (reference sequence). This CDR3 is built from 16 residues. V was cut by 6 bases and J by 4 bases, with 16 bases left in between. DNA of the CDR3: TGTGCCAGCAGACCGGTGGGGGACGGGTATAATTCACCCCTCCACTTT. It specifies CASRPVGDGYNSPLHF.

The rearrangement uses TRBV19 and TRBJ2-2; D is uncertain. V was trimmed by 5 bases and J by 2 bases, leaving 12 bases between them. The germline CDR1 and CDR2 sequences are LNHDA and SQIVND (reference sequence). The CDR3 is 15 amino acids. The CDR3 spells CASSSVADNTGELFF. CDR3 nucleotide sequence: TGTGCCAGTAGTTCAGTAGCAGATAACACCGGGGAGCTGTTTTTT. The variable domain in full, with the rest retrieved from reference TRBV19 and TRBJ2-2, is DGGITQSPKYLFRKEGQNVTLSCEQNLNHDAMYWYRQDPGQGLRLIYYSQIVNDFQKGDIAEGYSVSREKKESFPLTVTSAQKNPTAFYLCASSSVADNTGELFFGEGSRLTVL.

There are a few counts of this clone. The rearrangement joins TRBV29-1 to TRBJ2-1, with 10 bases matching TRBD1. With 6 bases clipped from V and 8 bases from J, the junction kept 7 bases outside the gene matches. The germline V gene has CDR1 SQVTM and CDR2 ANQGSEA. This CDR3 spans 13 amino acids. The CDR3 spells CSVRTGGIDEQFF. The DNA for the CDR3 is TGCAGCGTGAGGACAGGGGGGATAGATGAGCAGTTCTTC.

This clone was seen more than once but under ten times. J is TRBJ2-1 and V is TRBV5-1, with 8 nucleotides matching TRBD1. The CDR3 has 16 residues. With V trimmed by 1 base and J by 6 bases, 9 bases remained unmatched. The germline gives CDR1 SGHRS, CDR2 YFSETQ. CDR3 loop: CASSLSGQGISNEQFF. The CDR3 nucleotides read TGCGCCAGCAGCTTGTCCGGACAGGGAATTTCCAATGAGCAGTTCTTC.

The chain is built from TRBV6-5 and TRBJ2-7; tentative D call: TRBD1 (5 bases). This CDR3 is 14 amino acids long. Trimming took off 2 bases at V and 4 bases at J, with 12 bases between the two ends. Looked up from germline, CDR1 is MNHEY and CDR2 is SVGAGI. CDR3 in amino acids: CASSYGRDGYEQYF. CDR3 nucleotide sequence: TGTGCCAGCAGTTACGGCAGGGATGGGTACGAGCAGTACTTC.

This clone was detected only a few times. The same CDR3 also results from other DNA sequences found in this sample. V and J are TRBV6-5 and TRBJ2-2; D not certain. This CDR3 has 11 residues. Germline CDR1 and CDR2: MNHEY and SVGAGI. V lost 4 bases to trimming and J lost 6 bases, with 3 bases between them. CDR3 nucleotide sequence: TGTGCCAGCAGTTCGCCCGGGGAGCTGTTTTTT. Its protein is CASSSPGELFF.

In this sample, this clone turned up a few times. At the DNA level, this CDR3 is encoded by other sequences in the same sample as well. The chain employs TRBV29-1 and TRBJ1-1; D gene ambiguous. V was trimmed by 4 bases and J by 0 bases, leaving 6 bases between them. CDR1 and CDR2 from the germline V gene are SQVTM and ANQGSEA. This CDR3 has 12 amino acids. CDR3 sequence: CSVGQMNTEAFF. The CDR3 bases are TGCAGCGTTGGCCAGATGAACACTGAAGCTTTCTTT.

The chain is built from TRBV19 and TRBJ2-5; TRBD1 matches 9 bases. The length of the CDR3 is 13 residues. Germline CDR1 LNHDA, CDR2 SQIVND (reference sequence). Germline trimming cut 3 bases from V and 5 bases from J; bases unmatched to any gene: 1. The CDR3 reads CASSIGQGETQYF. DNA for the CDR3: TGTGCCAGTAGTATCGGACAGGGGGAGACCCAGTACTTC.

The rearrangement joins TRBV4-1 to TRBJ2-7; D may match TRBD1 or TRBD2 (6 bases each). CDR3 length: 17 residues. Germline-derived CDR1 and CDR2 are MGHRA and YSYEKL. V lost 4 bases and J lost 0, with 19 bases in between. The CDR3 sequence is CASSRGRGAPSSYEQYF. CDR3 DNA: TGCGCCAGCAGCCGGGGAAGGGGGGCGCCTAGCTCCTACGAGCAGTACTTC.

V usage is TRBV28 and J usage is TRBJ2-6, with 8 bases fitting TRBD1. Trimming cost V 6 bases and J 2 bases; bases outside gene matches: 6. Per germline, CDR1 MDHEN and CDR2 SYDVKM. This CDR3 has 16 residues. CDR3 loop: CASSPQDRAGANVLTF. CDR3 coding DNA: TGTGCCAGCAGCCCACAGGACAGGGCTGGGGCCAACGTCCTGACTTTC. Supplemented by reference TRBV28 and TRBJ2-6, the full variable domain reads DVKVTQSSRYLVKRTGEKVFLECVQDMDHENMFWYRQDPGLGLRLIYFSYDVKMKEKGDIPEGYSVSREKKERFSLILESASTNQTSMYLCASSPQDRAGANVLTFGAGSRLTVL.

With regard to this clone: This same CDR3 is encoded by further DNA sequences in the sample. V and J are TRBV6-6 and TRBJ1-1; no clear D. V gave up 0 bases and J gave up 1 base, with 0 bases separating them. The germline V gene encodes CDR1 MNHNY and CDR2 SVGAGI (reference sequence). CDR3 length: 12 residues. The CDR3 sequence: CASSYSNTEAFF. CDR3 nucleotide sequence: TGTGCCAGCAGTTACTCGAACACTGAAGCTTTCTTT.

This clone was seen a few times. This sequence joins TRBV4-1 and TRBJ1-4; D unresolved. The CDR3 is made up of 14 amino acids. The V and J ends lost 4 bases and 0 bases respectively, with 6 bases between them. Germline CDR1 is MGHRA and CDR2 is YSYEKL. In nucleotides, the CDR3 is TGCGCCAGCAGCCGAGGCCCAACTAATGAAAAACTGTTTTTT. Translation: CASSRGPTNEKLFF.

As regards this clone: Distinct nucleotide sequences in the sample also encode this CDR3. The chain combines TRBV30 with TRBJ1-1; 9 bases align to TRBD1. CDR1 and CDR2 from the germline V gene are GTSNPN and SVGIG (reference sequence). The CDR3 totals 14 residues. With 1 base clipped from V and 4 bases from J, the junction kept 4 bases outside the gene matches. Written as DNA, the CDR3 is TGTGCCTGGAGTGCCTTGACAGGGGGCACTGAAGCTTTCTTT. Residues: CAWSALTGGTEAFF.

This clone occurred a few times. CDR3 region: CASSLYSLSGAETQYF. CDR3 DNA: TGTGCCAGCAGCTTATACTCCCTATCGGGGGCAGAGACCCAGTACTTC. This sequence joins TRBV7-9 and TRBJ2-5, with D perhaps being TRBD1 or TRBD2 (6 bases each). The CDR3 is 16 amino acids. Trimming removed 2 bases from V and 4 bases from J, with 17 bases in between. Looked up from germline, CDR1 is SEHNR and CDR2 is FQNEAQ (reference sequence).

This clone occurred a few times. The sample contains more than one DNA sequence encoding this CDR3. The chain uses TRBV18 and TRBJ2-5; D is undetermined. V was clipped by 6 bases and J by 4 bases, with 6 bases between them. Germline V gives CDR1 KGHSH, CDR2 LQKENI. The CDR3 is 11 residues long. In DNA form, the CDR3 reads TGTGCCAGCTCCCCGGGAGAGACCCAGTACTTC. Translating it yields CASSPGETQYF.

This clone was recorded a few times. V and J are TRBV5-1 and TRBJ2-7; tentative D call: TRBD1 (5 bases). Germline CDR1 and CDR2: SGHRS and YFSETQ. The CDR3 has 13 amino acids. The V end lost 2 bases, the J end lost 6 bases, and 12 bases lay between the germline ends. CDR3 in amino acids: CASSLYQGSEQYF. CDR3 nucleotides: TGCGCCAGCAGCTTATATCAGGGCAGCGAGCAGTACTTC. The full variable domain, rest sourced from reference TRBV5-1 and TRBJ2-7, is KAGVTQTPRYLIKTRGQQVTLSCSPISGHRSVSWYQQTPGQGLQFLFEYFSETQRNKGNFPGRFSGRQFSNSRSEMNVSTLELGDSALYLCASSLYQGSEQYFGPGTRLTVT.

This clone was recorded a few times. The CDR3 DNA sequence: TGCAGCGTTGGGACAGGGACTTATGGCTACACCTTC. Translation gives CSVGTGTYGYTF. The chain uses TRBV29-1 and TRBJ1-2; 8 bases match TRBD1. Germline V gene lookup returns CDR1 SQVTM and CDR2 ANQGSEA. J gave up 5 bases and V 4 bases, and 3 bases lay outside the gene matches. The CDR3 is 12 amino acids.

As concerns this clone: The junction departs from germline at one end; a sequencing error may be responsible. The chain links TRBV6-1 to TRBJ1-3; 8 bases fit TRBD1. The CDR3 consists of 16 residues. CDR1 MNHNS and CDR2 SASEGT come from the germline V gene. CDR3 nucleotide sequence: TGTGCCAGCAGCGAAGGGACAGGTGCTTCTGGAAACACCATATATTTT. Its translation: CASSEGTGASGNTIYF.